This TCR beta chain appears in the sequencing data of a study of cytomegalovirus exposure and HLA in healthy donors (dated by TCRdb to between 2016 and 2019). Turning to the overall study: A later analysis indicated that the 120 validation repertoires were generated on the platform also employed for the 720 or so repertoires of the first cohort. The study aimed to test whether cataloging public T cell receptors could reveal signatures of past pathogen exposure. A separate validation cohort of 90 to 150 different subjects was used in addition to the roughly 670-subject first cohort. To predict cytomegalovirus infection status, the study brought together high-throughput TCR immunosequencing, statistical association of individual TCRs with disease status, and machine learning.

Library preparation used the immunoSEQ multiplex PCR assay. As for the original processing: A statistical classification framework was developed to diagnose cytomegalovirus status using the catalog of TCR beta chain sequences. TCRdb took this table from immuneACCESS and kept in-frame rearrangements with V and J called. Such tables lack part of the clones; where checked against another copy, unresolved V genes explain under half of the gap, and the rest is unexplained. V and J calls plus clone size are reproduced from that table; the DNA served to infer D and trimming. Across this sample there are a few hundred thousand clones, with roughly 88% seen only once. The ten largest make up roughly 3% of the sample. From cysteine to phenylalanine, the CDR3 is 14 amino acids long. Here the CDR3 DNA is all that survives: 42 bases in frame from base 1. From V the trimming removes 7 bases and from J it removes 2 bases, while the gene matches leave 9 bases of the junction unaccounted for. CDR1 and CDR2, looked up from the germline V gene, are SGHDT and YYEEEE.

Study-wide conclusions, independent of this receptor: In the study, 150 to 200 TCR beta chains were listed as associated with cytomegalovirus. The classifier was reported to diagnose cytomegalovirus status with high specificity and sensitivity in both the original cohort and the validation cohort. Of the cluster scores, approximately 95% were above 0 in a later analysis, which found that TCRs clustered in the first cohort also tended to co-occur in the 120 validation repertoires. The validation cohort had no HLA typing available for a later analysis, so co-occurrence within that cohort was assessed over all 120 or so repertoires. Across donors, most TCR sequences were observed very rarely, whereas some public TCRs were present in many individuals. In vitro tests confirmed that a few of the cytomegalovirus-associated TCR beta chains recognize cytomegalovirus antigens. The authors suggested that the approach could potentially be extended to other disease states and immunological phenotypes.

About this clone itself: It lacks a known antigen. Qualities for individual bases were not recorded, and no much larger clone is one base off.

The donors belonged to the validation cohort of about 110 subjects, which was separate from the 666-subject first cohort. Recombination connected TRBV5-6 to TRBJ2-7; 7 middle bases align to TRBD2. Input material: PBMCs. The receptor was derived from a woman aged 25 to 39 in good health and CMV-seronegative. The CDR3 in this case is CASASGAPPYEQYF. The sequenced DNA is TGTGCCAGCGCCAGCGGGGCCCCCCCCTACGAGCAGTACTTC.